This entry lists 30 T cell receptor beta chains sequenced from one sample in a study of Ad26.COV2.S vaccination and SARS-CoV-2 variants. The data were produced by immunoSEQ multiplex PCR, yet TCRdb's version contains in-frame clones alone and is incomplete. The sample has about 420,000 clones; around 89% are singletons. The sample's treatment: roughly 19 received Ad26.COV2.S at low or high dose, single or two shots; five or six received placebo; per-sample allocation not given. The investigators took samples on day 63 after the first vaccine or placebo injection. The sample consisted of peripheral blood, taken in a trial of Ad26.COV2.S vaccine versus placebo. The receptors stem from a person between 18 and 59 years old who received the Ad26.COV2.S COVID-19 vaccine or a placebo.

The rearrangement links TRBV5-5 to TRBJ2-7; D is possibly TRBD1 (6 bases). Germline-derived CDR1 and CDR2 are SGHKS and YYEKEE (reference sequence). Deletions cut 2 bases from V and 3 bases from J, with 9 bases between. The CDR3 loop spans 13 amino acids. The DNA for the CDR3 is TGTGCCAGCAGCTTAAGGACAGACTACGAGCAGTACTTC. It translates to CASSLRTDYEQYF.

The chain uses TRBV7-9 and TRBJ2-4; 8 nucleotides line up with TRBD2. Germline V gene sequence: CDR1 SEHNR, CDR2 FQNEAQ (reference sequence). V trimming: 4 bases; J trimming: 1 base; junction bases outside the gene matches: 6. The CDR3 length is 16 residues. Here the CDR3 DNA reads TGTGCCAGCAGCTCCGGCGGCGGGGGGGCCAAAAACATTCAGTACTTC. Amino acid sequence: CASSSGGGGAKNIQYF.

Notes on this clone: The same CDR3 arises from other DNA sequences in this sample as well. The genes are TRBV4-2 and TRBJ1-2, with unresolved D. The CDR3 length is 13 residues. V shed 1 base and J shed 2 bases, with 5 bases lying between them. Germline CDR1 is LGHNA and CDR2 is YNFKEQ. The CDR3 is CASSQGVNYGYTF. The CDR3 DNA follows: TGTGCCAGCAGCCAAGGAGTAAACTATGGCTACACCTTC.

This chain joins TRBV6-1 and TRBJ2-4, with D possibly matching TRBD1 (7 bases). This CDR3 comprises 12 residues. The V end lost 3 bases, the J end lost 16 bases, and 16 bases lay between the germline ends. Germline V gene data show CDR1 as MNHNS and CDR2 as SASEGT. CDR3 in DNA: TGTGCCAGCAGTGAGAGGGGGCGGGAACCTTACTTC. Its protein is CASSERGREPYF.

About this clone itself: This sample includes further DNA sequences coding for the same CDR3. V is TRBV5-1 and J is TRBJ2-3; no clear D gene. V gave up 2 bases and J gave up 2 bases, with 3 bases separating them. Germline V gives CDR1 SGHRS, CDR2 YFSETQ. The CDR3 is 12 amino acids. The CDR3, as DNA: TGCGCCAGCAGCTTAAACACAGATACGCAGTATTTT. This sequence encodes CASSLNTDTQYF. Supplemented by reference TRBV5-1 and TRBJ2-3, the full variable domain reads KAGVTQTPRYLIKTRGQQVTLSCSPISGHRSVSWYQQTPGQGLQFLFEYFSETQRNKGNFPGRFSGRQFSNSRSEMNVSTLELGDSALYLCASSLNTDTQYFGPGTRLTVL.

The table lists this clone with a few counts. The rearrangement uses TRBV24-1 and TRBJ1-3; TRBD1 aligns across 7 bases. CDR3 length: 12 residues. The V gene's germline CDR1 is KGHDR and CDR2 SFDVKD. V was clipped by 3 bases and J by 9 bases; unmatched bases: 1. CDR3 coding DNA: TGTGCCACCAGTGATGGGACAGCCACCATATATTTT. This encodes CATSDGTATIYF.

The CDR3, as DNA: TGTGCCACCTCGAACACCATATATTTT. It codes for CATSNTIYF. J is TRBJ1-3 and V is TRBV24-1; D uncertain. V was pared by 9 bases and J by 7 bases, with 3 bases between. This CDR3 comprises 9 residues. From germline, CDR1 is KGHDR and CDR2 SFDVKD.

The J gene is TRBJ1-1, the V gene TRBV19; D not certain. The CDR3 sequence is 13 residues long. V lost 0 bases and J lost 5, with 7 bases in between. Germline loops: CDR1 LNHDA, CDR2 SQIVND (reference sequence). The CDR3 reads CASSIERRTEAFF. For the CDR3, the DNA is TGTGCCAGTAGTATAGAGCGGAGAACTGAAGCTTTCTTT.

This chain uses TRBV30 with TRBJ1-6, with D maybe TRBD1 (5 bases). V dropped 3 bases and J dropped 6 bases, with 12 bases sitting between them. Germline CDR1 reads GTSNPN; CDR2 reads SVGIG (reference sequence). CDR3 size: 14 residues. CDR3 amino acids: CAWSPGAGNSPLHF. CDR3 nucleotides: TGTGCCTGGAGCCCTGGGGCGGGTAATTCACCCCTCCACTTT.

The chain uses TRBV6-5 and TRBJ1-5; D uncertain. The CDR3 has 15 residues. CDR1 is MNHEY, CDR2 SVGAGI, per germline. V was pared by 5 bases and J by 4 bases, with 15 bases between. The CDR3 spells CASSTRASRNQPQHF. The CDR3 nucleotides are TGTGCCAGCAGTACTCGGGCCTCCCGAAATCAGCCCCAGCATTTT.

This sequence joins TRBV6-5 and TRBJ1-6, with a tentative D call TRBD1 (6 bases). This CDR3 region has 14 residues. The V and J ends lost 5 bases and 6 bases respectively, with 11 bases between them. Germline V gene lookup returns CDR1 MNHEY and CDR2 SVGAGI. CDR3: CASSRGQFNSPLHF. DNA of the CDR3: TGTGCCAGCAGTCGAGGACAGTTTAATTCACCCCTCCACTTT.

The CDR3 sequence is CAIRLTGERDTQYF. CDR3 DNA sequence: TGTGCCATCAGACTGACAGGGGAGAGGGATACGCAGTATTTT. V usage is TRBV10-3 and J usage is TRBJ2-3; 8 bases match TRBD1. This CDR3 spans 14 amino acids. Looked up from germline, CDR1 is ENHRY and CDR2 is SYGVKD. V shed 6 bases, J shed 6 bases, and the junction held 8 bases outside the gene matches.

The genes are TRBV7-9 and TRBJ1-2, with a possible D match to TRBD1 (6 bases). Germline V gives CDR1 SEHNR, CDR2 FQNEAQ (reference sequence). Trimming took off 3 bases at V and 7 bases at J, with 18 bases between the two ends. The CDR3 covers 15 residues. The CDR3 DNA sequence: TGTGCCAGCAGCTTTACCCTTCGACAGGTCTCTGGCTACACCTTC. Protein: CASSFTLRQVSGYTF.

J is TRBJ1-4 and V is TRBV19, with 9 bases that match TRBD1. CDR1 LNHDA and CDR2 SQIVND come from the germline V gene (reference sequence). The CDR3 is made up of 17 amino acids. The J segment lost 0 bases and the V segment lost 4 bases, leaving 6 bases of the junction unmatched. The chain's CDR3 is CASSKTGGFATNEKLFF. The CDR3 DNA reads TGTGCCAGTAGTAAAACAGGGGGCTTCGCAACTAATGAAAAACTGTTTTTT.

V gene TRBV12-5 combines with J gene TRBJ2-2, with D possibly being TRBD2 (6 bases). The CDR3 spans 15 residues. Looked up from germline, CDR1 is LGHNT and CDR2 is FRNRAP. Trimming shortened V by 2 bases and J by 1 base, and 8 bases separated the two germline ends. The CDR3 sequence is CASGLSSENTGELFF. CDR3 DNA sequence: TGTGCTAGTGGTTTGTCTAGCGAGAACACCGGGGAGCTGTTTTTT.

The V and J genes are TRBV5-1 and TRBJ1-4, with a possible D match to TRBD1 (5 bases). This CDR3 comprises 15 residues. CDR1 and CDR2 from the germline V gene are SGHRS and YFSETQ. V was pared by 4 bases and J by 7 bases, with 17 bases between. CDR3 loop: CASSRDLGDLEKLFF. CDR3 nucleotides: TGCGCCAGCAGCCGGGATTTGGGGGACCTTGAAAAACTGTTTTTT.

This clone was detected only a few times. V and J are TRBV28 and TRBJ2-3; possible D gene TRBD1, 6 bases. The CDR3 has 14 amino acids. Germline loops: CDR1 MDHEN, CDR2 SYDVKM. V lost 2 bases to trimming and J lost 2 bases, with 8 bases between them. This CDR3 reads CASSLQGTTDTQYF. The CDR3 DNA follows: TGTGCCAGCAGTTTACAGGGGACCACAGATACGCAGTATTTT.

The chain combines TRBV2 with TRBJ1-6; the D is unclear. Per germline, CDR1 SNHLY and CDR2 FYNNEI. With 6 bases removed from V and 8 bases from J, the gap between germline ends came to 17 bases. The CDR3 totals 15 residues. For the CDR3, the DNA is TGTGCCAGCAGCTCTCGGGCCCAGCAGGATTCACCCCTCCACTTT. Amino acids: CASSSRAQQDSPLHF.

V usage is TRBV27 and J usage is TRBJ2-7; 7 nucleotides line up with TRBD1. Germline assignment: CDR1 MNHEY and CDR2 SMNVEV (reference sequence). The CDR3 is 14 amino acids. V lost 3 bases, J lost 3 bases, and 5 bases stayed unmatched. The CDR3 loop is CASSLATGIYEQYF. Written as DNA, the CDR3 is TGTGCCAGCAGTTTGGCGACAGGGATCTACGAGCAGTACTTC.

The J gene is TRBJ1-1, the V gene TRBV2; D is undetermined. Trimming took off 6 bases at V and 6 bases at J, with 26 bases between the two ends. Looked up from germline, CDR1 is SNHLY and CDR2 is FYNNEI. The CDR3 is made up of 17 amino acids. CDR3 residues: CASRNQPRGLGYSEAFF. In nucleotides, the CDR3 is TGTGCCAGCAGAAACCAGCCTCGTGGGTTGGGGTACTCTGAAGCTTTCTTT.

J is TRBJ1-1 and V is TRBV10-3; 7 bases are a match to TRBD1. The CDR3 sequence is 14 residues long. The ends lost 4 bases at V and 4 bases at J; junction bases unmatched: 6. The germline V gene encodes CDR1 ENHRY and CDR2 SYGVKD. CDR3 amino acids: CAISVDRVRTEAFF. CDR3 sequence (DNA): TGTGCCATCAGTGTAGACAGGGTACGCACTGAAGCTTTCTTT.

V usage is TRBV19 and J usage is TRBJ2-5; D gene unclear. This CDR3 is built from 13 residues. V was cut by 6 bases and J by 5 bases, with 13 bases left in between. Germline CDR1 and CDR2: LNHDA and SQIVND (reference sequence). The CDR3 here is CASRASPGETQYF. For the CDR3, the DNA is TGTGCCAGTAGAGCGTCCCCGGGTGAGACCCAGTACTTC.

This clone was seen only once. The rearrangement joins TRBV9 to TRBJ2-5; D is uncertain. The CDR3 is 14 amino acids. Trimming pared 4 bases from V and 7 bases from J, leaving 17 bases between. Germline CDR1 SGDLS, CDR2 YYNGEE. The CDR3: CASSNSRGKVTQYF. In nucleotides, the CDR3 is TGTGCCAGCAGCAACTCTCGAGGCAAGGTGACCCAGTACTTC.

This chain uses TRBV3-1 (or the pseudogene TRBV3-2) with TRBJ2-7; no clear D gene. This CDR3 is 16 amino acids long. Germline V gene sequence: CDR1 LGHDT, CDR2 YNNKEL (reference sequence). V was cut by 1 base and J by 0 bases, with 13 bases left in between. Written as DNA, the CDR3 is TGTGCCAGCAGCCAAGGAGTGGCAGAACGCTCCTACGAGCAGTACTTC. This encodes CASSQGVAERSYEQYF.

This chain uses TRBV19 with TRBJ1-4; no clear D gene. V was pared by 7 bases and J by 2 bases, with 11 bases between. This CDR3 region has 14 residues. Germline loops: CDR1 LNHDA, CDR2 SQIVND (reference sequence). The CDR3, as DNA: TGTGCCAGTAAAGAGACTGGGACTAATGAAAAACTGTTTTTT. Protein: CASKETGTNEKLFF.

V and J are TRBV6-5 and TRBJ1-5, with D perhaps TRBD1 (5 bases). Trimming took off 4 bases at V and 5 bases at J, with 9 bases between the two ends. Germline CDR1 MNHEY, CDR2 SVGAGI. The CDR3 runs 13 residues. This chain's CDR3 is CASSWGGDQPQHF. CDR3 coding DNA: TGTGCCAGCAGTTGGGGGGGTGATCAGCCCCAGCATTTT.

This clone occurred once. V usage is TRBV18 and J usage is TRBJ1-1; 7 bases fit TRBD1. The germline CDR1 and CDR2 sequences are KGHSH and LQKENI. The ends lost 10 bases at V and 3 bases at J; junction bases unmatched: 11. This CDR3 spans 14 amino acids. The CDR3 bases are TGTGCCACCACCCGACAGGGCTCCTACACTGAAGCTTTCTTT. Amino acid sequence: CATTRQGSYTEAFF.

This clone occurred once. This sequence joins TRBV7-2 and TRBJ2-7, with 12 bases identical to TRBD2. V was clipped by 5 bases and J by 7 bases; unmatched bases: 12. The CDR3 is 16 amino acids. Germline-derived CDR1 and CDR2 are SGHTA and FQGNSA. CDR3 sequence: CASSQRLAGVTGEQYF. The CDR3 DNA reads as TGTGCCAGCAGCCAACGACTAGCGGGGGTGACCGGGGAGCAGTACTTC.

The CDR3 spells CASSLAPTSGGRGGEQFF. In nucleotides, the CDR3 is TGCGCCAGCAGCTTGGCCCCGACTAGCGGGGGCCGGGGGGGCGAGCAGTTCTTC. The genes are TRBV5-1 and TRBJ2-1, with 12 bases matching TRBD2. The CDR3 runs 18 residues. Germline loops: CDR1 SGHRS, CDR2 YFSETQ. V was pared by 0 bases and J by 10 bases, with 14 bases of the junction left unmatched.

The count of this clone is one. The chain carries TRBV5-5 and TRBJ2-3; 11 bases align to TRBD2. Germline assignment: CDR1 SGHKS and CDR2 YYEKEE (reference sequence). Germline trimming cut 2 bases from V and 2 bases from J; bases unmatched to any gene: 4. There are 16 residues in the CDR3. CDR3 amino acids: CASSFTSGGSTDTQYF. CDR3 nucleotides: TGTGCCAGCAGCTTTACTAGCGGGGGATCCACAGATACGCAGTATTTT.